The clone carrying this T cell receptor beta chain was detected only a few times. One entry per CDR3 protein, called by TCRdb with MiXCR from the 5' RACE reads. Counted here are around 29,000 distinct CDR3 sequences, about 25% occurring once; the ten biggest clones make up about 3.9%. The germline V gene has CDR1 MGHRA and CDR2 YSYEKL. The CDR3 length is 14 residues. Germline trimming cut 6 bases from V and 8 bases from J; bases unmatched to any gene: 8. The genes are TRBV4-1 and TRBJ2-1; 9 bases match TRBD2. This clonotype was obtained from a female donor with breast cancer. Sequenced material: naive CD4+ T cells sorted from a lymph node. Subset given: naive CD4+ T cells, CD4+CD45RA+CD25-. CDR3 amino acids: CASSPGTSTHEQFF. In nucleotides, the CDR3 is TGCGCCAGCAGTCCTGGGACTAGCACTCATGAGCAGTTCTTC.